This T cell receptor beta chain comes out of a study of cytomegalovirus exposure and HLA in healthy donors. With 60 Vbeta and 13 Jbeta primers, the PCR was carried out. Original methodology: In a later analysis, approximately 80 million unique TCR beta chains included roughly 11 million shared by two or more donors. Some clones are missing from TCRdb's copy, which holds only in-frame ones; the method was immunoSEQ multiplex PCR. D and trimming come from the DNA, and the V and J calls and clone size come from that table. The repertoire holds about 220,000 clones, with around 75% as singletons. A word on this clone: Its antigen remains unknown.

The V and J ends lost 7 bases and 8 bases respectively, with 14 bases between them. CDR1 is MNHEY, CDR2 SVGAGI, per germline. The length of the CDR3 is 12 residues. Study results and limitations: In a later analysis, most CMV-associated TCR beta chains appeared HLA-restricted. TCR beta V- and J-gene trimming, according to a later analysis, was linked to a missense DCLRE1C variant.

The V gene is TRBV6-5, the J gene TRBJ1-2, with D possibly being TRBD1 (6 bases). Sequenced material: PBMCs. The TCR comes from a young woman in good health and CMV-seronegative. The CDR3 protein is CASKKPQGGYTF. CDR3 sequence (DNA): TGTGCCAGCAAGAAACCACAGGGAGGCTACACCTTC.